The clone carrying this TCR beta chain was detected only once. The validation cohort, a group of over a hundred subjects, included the donors and was separate from the approximately 680-subject first cohort. This entry is derived from a study of cytomegalovirus exposure and HLA in healthy donors. Study-level background: The same platform was used for the 120 validation repertoires and the roughly 680 first-cohort repertoires, a later analysis reported.

Data came from immunoSEQ multiplex PCR; TCRdb stores just in-frame clones and leaves some out. The sample lists 200,000 to 300,000 clones, about 90% occurring once. The V and J ends lost 2 bases and 1 base respectively, with 12 bases between them. The CDR3 totals 16 residues. Germline V CDR1 and CDR2: MDHEN, SYDVKM. The source of this sequence is a woman aged 25 to 45 in good health and CMV-seronegative. This chain links TRBV28 with TRBJ1-5; D possibly corresponds to TRBD1 (6 bases). Sequences were obtained from PBMCs. The CDR3 is CASSLQGTESNQPQHF. The CDR3 DNA is TGTGCCAGCAGTTTACAGGGGACGGAGAGCAATCAGCCCCAGCATTTT. Full variable domain (rest looked up from reference TRBV28 and TRBJ1-5): DVKVTQSSRYLVKRTGEKVFLECVQDMDHENMFWYRQDPGLGLRLIYFSYDVKMKEKGDIPEGYSVSREKKERFSLILESASTNQTSMYLCASSLQGTESNQPQHFGDGTRLSIL.